At least ten counts were recorded for the clone carrying this TCR beta chain. Its matching antigen is unknown. Germline-derived CDR1 and CDR2 are MDHEN and SYDVKM. The CDR3 consists of 14 residues. Trimming cost V 7 bases and J 4 bases; bases outside gene matches: 9. These data originate in a study of T cells in Graves' hyperthyroidism and ophthalmopathy. Amplification yielded TCR beta CDR3 regions, with RNA transcripts as the source. HTBI primers drove first-round RT-PCR of the TCR CDR3. In TCRdb, the multiplex PCR reads were re-called with MiXCR into one record per CDR3 protein. The table has some 760,000 distinct CDR3 sequences, around 13% seen once. Findings of the study overall: Most thyroid clonotypes with frequency above 0.001 were detected in blood.

This receptor was taken from a woman in her late teens or twenties with Graves' hyperthyroidism. Sequenced material: blood. V is TRBV28 and J is TRBJ1-1; 7 bases line up with TRBD1. In DNA, the CDR3 is TGTGCCAGCACTACAGGGGCCCTGAGCACTGAAGCTTTCTTT. Translation gives CASTTGALSTEAFF.